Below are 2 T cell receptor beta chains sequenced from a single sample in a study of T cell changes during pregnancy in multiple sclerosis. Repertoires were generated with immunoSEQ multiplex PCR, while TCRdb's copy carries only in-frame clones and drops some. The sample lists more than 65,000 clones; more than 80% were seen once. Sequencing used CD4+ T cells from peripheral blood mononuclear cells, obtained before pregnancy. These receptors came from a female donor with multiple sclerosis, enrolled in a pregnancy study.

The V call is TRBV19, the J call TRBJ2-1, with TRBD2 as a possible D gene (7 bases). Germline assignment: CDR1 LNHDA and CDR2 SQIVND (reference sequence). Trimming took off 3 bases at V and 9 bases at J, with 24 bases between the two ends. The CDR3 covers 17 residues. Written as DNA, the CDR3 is TGTGCCAGTAGTATTCCGGGTGGGGGGGGGCCAGTAGGTGAGCAGTTCTTC. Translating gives CASSIPGGGGPVGEQFF. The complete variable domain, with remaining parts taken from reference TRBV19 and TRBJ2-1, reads DGGITQSPKYLFRKEGQNVTLSCEQNLNHDAMYWYRQDPGQGLRLIYYSQIVNDFQKGDIAEGYSVSREKKESFPLTVTSAQKNPTAFYLCASSIPGGGGPVGEQFFGPGTRLTVL.

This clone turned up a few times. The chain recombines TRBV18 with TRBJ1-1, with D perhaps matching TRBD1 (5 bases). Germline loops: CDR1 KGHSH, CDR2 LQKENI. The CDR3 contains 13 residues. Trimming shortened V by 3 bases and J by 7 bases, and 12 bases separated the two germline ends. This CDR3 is CASSPRGGDEAFF. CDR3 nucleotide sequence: TGTGCCAGCTCACCTCGCGGGGGTGATGAAGCTTTCTTT.